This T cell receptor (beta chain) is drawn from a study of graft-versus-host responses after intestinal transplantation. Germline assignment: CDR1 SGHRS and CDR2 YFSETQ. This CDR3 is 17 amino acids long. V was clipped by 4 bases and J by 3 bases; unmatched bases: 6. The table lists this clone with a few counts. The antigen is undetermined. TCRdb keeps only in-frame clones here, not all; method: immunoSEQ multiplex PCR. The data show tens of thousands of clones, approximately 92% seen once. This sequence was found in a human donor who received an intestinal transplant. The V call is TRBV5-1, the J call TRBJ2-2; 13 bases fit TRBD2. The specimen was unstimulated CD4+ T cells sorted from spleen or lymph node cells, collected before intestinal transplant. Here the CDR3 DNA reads TGCGCCAGCAGCCCGTTTGGACTAGCGGGGGACACCGGGGAGCTGTTTTTT. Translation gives CASSPFGLAGDTGELFF.